This T cell receptor beta chain was identified in a study of control samples from healthy donors and cancer patients. Germline CDR1 is MDHEN and CDR2 is SYDVKM. The CDR3 runs 16 residues. V was shortened by 3 bases and J by 1 base, with 15 bases between the two germline ends. Method: immunoSEQ multiplex PCR; TCRdb's copy keeps in-frame clones and lacks some. The sample records roughly 130,000 clones, approximately 92% being singletons. This TCR came from a man between 25 and 39 years old in good health. Sequencing used blood. The chain is built from TRBV28 and TRBJ1-1, with D hard to call. CDR3 residues: CASSFRNLWENTEAFF. CDR3 nucleotide sequence: TGTGCCAGCAGTTTTCGAAACTTATGGGAGAACACTGAAGCTTTCTTT.